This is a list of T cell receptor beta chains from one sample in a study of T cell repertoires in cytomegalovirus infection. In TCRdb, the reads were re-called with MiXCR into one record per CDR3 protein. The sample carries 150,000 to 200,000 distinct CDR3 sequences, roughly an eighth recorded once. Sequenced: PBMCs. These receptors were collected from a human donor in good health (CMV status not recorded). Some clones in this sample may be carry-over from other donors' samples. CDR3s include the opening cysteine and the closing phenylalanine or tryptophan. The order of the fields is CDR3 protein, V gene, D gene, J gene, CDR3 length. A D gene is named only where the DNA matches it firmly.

CASSLASTGTESFF TRBV7-9 TRBD1 TRBJ1-1 14
CAIKGLGNQPQHF TRBV10-3 . TRBJ1-5 13
CASSHDRGNYEQYF TRBV7-9 TRBD1 TRBJ2-7 14
CASSDVPGPQETQYF TRBV6-1 . TRBJ2-5 15
CSVMGAKTQYF TRBV29-1 . TRBJ2-5 11
CASSLVSIDTQYF TRBV7-2 . TRBJ2-3 13
CASSPGGQGSDTQYF TRBV7-9 . TRBJ2-3 15
CASSLRTDNEQFF TRBV12-3/TRBV12-4 . TRBJ2-1 13
CASSLGLGQGHSNQPQHF TRBV7-6 TRBD1 TRBJ1-5 18
CASSFSGRPPTYNEQFF TRBV6-1 . TRBJ2-1 17
CSATTGLSGANVLTF TRBV20-1 . TRBJ2-6 15
CASNLAYLSYEQYF TRBV7-2 . TRBJ2-7 14
CASSLEDRANQPQHF TRBV5-5 TRBD1 TRBJ1-5 15
CSVRGDILSYEQYF TRBV29-1 . TRBJ2-7 14
CAWSVPPQTKTQYF TRBV30 . TRBJ2-5 14
CASSLVLAQGDSPLHF TRBV7-2 . TRBJ1-6 16
CASSQEPITGELFF TRBV4-2 . TRBJ2-2 14
CAISWGNDQPQHF TRBV10-3 . TRBJ1-5 13
CASSSPHGQGLYNEQFF TRBV6-2/TRBV6-3 TRBD1 TRBJ2-1 17
CASSLEAFNQPQHF TRBV7-2 . TRBJ1-5 14
CSARGEANEKLFF TRBV20-1 . TRBJ1-4 13
CASSFQGQSSYNEQFF TRBV19 . TRBJ2-1 16
CASSTEGAGTGELFF TRBV6-6 . TRBJ2-2 15
CASSFIGAGEPEQLF TRBV28 TRBD2 TRBJ2-1 15
CASSFQRGVETQYF TRBV7-9 . TRBJ2-5 14
CASSFYGQPQHF TRBV12-3/TRBV12-4 . TRBJ1-5 12
CASSLDLAGSDTQYF TRBV11-2 TRBD2 TRBJ2-3 15
CASSLRGFREQFF TRBV7-3 . TRBJ2-1 13
CASSSRTSSDTQYF TRBV7-2 . TRBJ2-3 14
CSVATAIAKNIQYF TRBV29-1 . TRBJ2-4 14
CASSIGTGVAYEQYF TRBV5-1 TRBD1 TRBJ2-7 15
CASSIGIRTDTQYF TRBV19 . TRBJ2-3 14
CASSLRGTQETQYF TRBV7-4 . TRBJ2-5 14
CASSYWTSGGETQYF TRBV7-2 TRBD2 TRBJ2-5 15
CASSISAGGYEQFF TRBV19 TRBD1 TRBJ2-1 14
CASSSIDPSLNGYTF TRBV7-2 . TRBJ1-2 15
CASTPDRGGYTF TRBV6-2/TRBV6-3 TRBD1 TRBJ1-2 12
CASIPSGANEQFF TRBV27 TRBD2 TRBJ2-1 13
CATRTSGGDTQYF TRBV11-2 TRBD2 TRBJ2-3 13
CASSLRSQFYGYTF TRBV28 . TRBJ1-2 14
CASGLGQGANSPLHF TRBV12-5 TRBD1 TRBJ1-6 15
CATSDARADYGYTF TRBV24-1 . TRBJ1-2 14
CASRFGTGPLEQYF TRBV12-3/TRBV12-4 TRBD1 TRBJ2-7 14
CSAGGAPGTRTDTQYF TRBV20-1 . TRBJ2-3 16